The clone carrying this T cell receptor beta chain came up a few times. Its cognate antigen is unknown. The source of the sample is a study of response to subunit inactivated influenza vaccine. Overall study findings and caveats: Every seasonal influenza vaccination brings in few new T cells, the authors suggested.

TCRdb recomputed calls from the RT-PCR reads with MiXCR, one row per CDR3 protein. The table includes about 520,000 distinct CDR3 sequences, approximately 7.2% detected once. CDR1 is SGHRS, CDR2 YFSETQ, per germline. This CDR3 comprises 13 residues. V was shortened by 4 bases and J by 8 bases, with 12 bases between the two germline ends. The sample here was PBMCs from blood, taken around 25 months after vaccination. This clonotype was sampled from a man in his fifties or sixties who received an inactivated influenza vaccine. The chain employs TRBV5-1 and TRBJ1-4; D might be TRBD1 (5 bases). DNA of the CDR3: TGCGCCAGCAGCCGGGACCTCGGAGAAAAACTGTTTTTT. Encoded protein: CASSRDLGEKLFF.